This T cell receptor beta chain originates from a study of human T cells and chemical hapten exposure. Background on the study: Reading of the patch tests, which applied 0.01% DPC to the upper back, occurred at 6 days.

TCRdb passed the RACE reads through MiXCR, listing each CDR3 protein once. Among 62,000 or so distinct CDR3 sequences, approximately 10% were seen once, and the ten largest hold roughly 5%. The time point is: pre-sensitization, week 0. Noted treatment: therapeutic diphenylcyclopropenone sensitization with weekly scalp DPC. It was unfractionated whole blood from which total RNA was extracted. Findings and caveats of the study: No shift was seen in TCRs above 1 in 1000 frequency with DPC sensitization. Patch test score showed a positive correlation with PT1 expanded TCR counts.

Only a few counts were recorded for this clonotype. Its antigen is not identified. This CDR3 has 16 amino acids. The germline CDR1 and CDR2 sequences are LGHNA and YNFKEQ. Trimming stripped 4 bases from V and 2 bases from J, with 14 bases between. V is TRBV4-2 and J is TRBJ2-2; D possibly uses TRBD1 or TRBD2 (5 bases each). The TCR originated in a woman aged 45-59 years with alopecia areata. Some clones in this sample may be carry-over from other donors' samples. The specimen was whole blood, collected in connection with sensitization to the hapten diphenylcyclopropenone (DPC). CDR3 loop: CASSRPAGANTGELFF. The CDR3 nucleotides read TGTGCCAGCAGCCGACCTGCCGGGGCCAACACCGGGGAGCTGTTTTTT.